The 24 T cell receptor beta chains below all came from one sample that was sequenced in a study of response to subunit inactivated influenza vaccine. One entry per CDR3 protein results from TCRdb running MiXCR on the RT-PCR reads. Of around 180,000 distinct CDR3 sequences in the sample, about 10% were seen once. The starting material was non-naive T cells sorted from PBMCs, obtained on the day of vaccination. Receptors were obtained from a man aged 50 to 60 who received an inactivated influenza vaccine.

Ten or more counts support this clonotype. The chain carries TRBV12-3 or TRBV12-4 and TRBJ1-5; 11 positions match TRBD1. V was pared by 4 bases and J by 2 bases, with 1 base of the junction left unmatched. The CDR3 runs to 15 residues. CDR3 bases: TGTGCCAGCAGTTGGACAGGGGGCGGCAATCAGCCCCAGCATTTT. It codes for CASSWTGGGNQPQHF.

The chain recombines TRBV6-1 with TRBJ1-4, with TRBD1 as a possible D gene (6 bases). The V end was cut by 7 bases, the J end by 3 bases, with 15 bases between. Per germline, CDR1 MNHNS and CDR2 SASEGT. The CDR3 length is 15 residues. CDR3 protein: CASTSTGGSNEKLFF. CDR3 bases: TGTGCCAGCACCTCGACAGGAGGATCTAATGAAAAACTGTTTTTT.

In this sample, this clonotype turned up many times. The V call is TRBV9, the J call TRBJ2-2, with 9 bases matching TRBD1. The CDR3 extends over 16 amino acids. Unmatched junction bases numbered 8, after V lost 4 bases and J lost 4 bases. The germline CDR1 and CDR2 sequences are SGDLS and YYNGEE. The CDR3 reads CASSSPGQGGTGELFF. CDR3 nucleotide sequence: TGTGCCAGCAGCTCGCCGGGACAGGGCGGCACCGGGGAGCTGTTTTTT.

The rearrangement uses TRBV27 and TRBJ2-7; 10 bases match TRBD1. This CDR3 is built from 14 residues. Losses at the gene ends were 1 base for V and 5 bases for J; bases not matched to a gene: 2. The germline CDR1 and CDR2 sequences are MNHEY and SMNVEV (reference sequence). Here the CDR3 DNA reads TGTGCCAGCAGTTTATGGACAGGGGGGGACGAGCAGTACTTC. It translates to CASSLWTGGDEQYF.

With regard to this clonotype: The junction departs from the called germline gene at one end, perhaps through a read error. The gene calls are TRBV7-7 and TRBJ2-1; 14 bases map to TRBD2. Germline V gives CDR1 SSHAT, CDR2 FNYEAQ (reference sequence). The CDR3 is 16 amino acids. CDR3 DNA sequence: TGTGCTAGCAGCTCCTCGACTAGCGGGGGGGCCGGTGAGCAGTTCTTC. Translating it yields CASSSSTSGGAGEQFF.

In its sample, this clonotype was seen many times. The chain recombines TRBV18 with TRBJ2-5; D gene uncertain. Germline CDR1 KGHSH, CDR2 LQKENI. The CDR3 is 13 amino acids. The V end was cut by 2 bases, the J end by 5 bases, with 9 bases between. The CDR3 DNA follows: TGTGCCAGCTCACCAGCCACCTGGGAGACCCAGTACTTC. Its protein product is CASSPATWETQYF. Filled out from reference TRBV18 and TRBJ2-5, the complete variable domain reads NAGVMQNPRHLVRRRGQEARLRCSPMKGHSHVYWYRQLPEEGLKFMVYLQKENIIDESGMPKERFSAEFPKEGPSILRIQQVVRGDSAAYFCASSPATWETQYFGPGTRLLVL.

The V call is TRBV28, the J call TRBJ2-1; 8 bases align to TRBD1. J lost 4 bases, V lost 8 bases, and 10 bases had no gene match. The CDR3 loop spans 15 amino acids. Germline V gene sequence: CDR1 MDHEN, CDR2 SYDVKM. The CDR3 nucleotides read TGTGCCAGCGCACCAGGGACAGGAAATTACAATGAGCAGTTCTTC. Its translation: CASAPGTGNYNEQFF.

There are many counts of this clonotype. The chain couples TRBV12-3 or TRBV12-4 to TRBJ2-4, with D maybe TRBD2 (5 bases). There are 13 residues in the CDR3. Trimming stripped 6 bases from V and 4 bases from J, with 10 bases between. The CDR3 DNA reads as TGTGCCAGCAGGGACGGACTTAAAAACATTCAGTACTTC. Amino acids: CASRDGLKNIQYF.

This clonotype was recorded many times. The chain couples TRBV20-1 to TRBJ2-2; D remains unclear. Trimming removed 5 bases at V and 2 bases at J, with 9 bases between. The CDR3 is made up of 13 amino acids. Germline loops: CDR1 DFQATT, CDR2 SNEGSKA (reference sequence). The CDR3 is CSASPDNTGELFF. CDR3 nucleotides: TGCAGTGCTTCCCCGGATAACACCGGGGAGCTGTTTTTT.

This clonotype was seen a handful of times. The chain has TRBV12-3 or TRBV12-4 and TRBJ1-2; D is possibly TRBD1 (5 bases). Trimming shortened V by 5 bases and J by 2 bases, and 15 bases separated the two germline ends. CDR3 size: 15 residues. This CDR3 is CASSPLGAGNYGYTF. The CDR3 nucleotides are TGTGCCAGCAGTCCCCTCGGGGCAGGCAACTATGGCTACACCTTC.

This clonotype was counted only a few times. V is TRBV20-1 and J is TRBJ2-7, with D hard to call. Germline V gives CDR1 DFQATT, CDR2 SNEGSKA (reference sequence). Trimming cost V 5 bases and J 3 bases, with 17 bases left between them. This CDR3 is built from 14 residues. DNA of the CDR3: TGCAGTGCTTACCAGACCGGGTTGGGCTACGAGCAGTACTTC. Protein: CSAYQTGLGYEQYF.

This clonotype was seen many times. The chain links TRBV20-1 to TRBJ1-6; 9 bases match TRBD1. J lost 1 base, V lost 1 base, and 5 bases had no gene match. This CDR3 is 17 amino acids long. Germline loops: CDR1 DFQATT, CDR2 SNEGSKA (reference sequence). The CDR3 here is CSARARGQGSYNSPLHF. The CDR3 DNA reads TGCAGTGCTAGAGCCCGGGGACAGGGATCCTATAATTCACCCCTCCACTTT.

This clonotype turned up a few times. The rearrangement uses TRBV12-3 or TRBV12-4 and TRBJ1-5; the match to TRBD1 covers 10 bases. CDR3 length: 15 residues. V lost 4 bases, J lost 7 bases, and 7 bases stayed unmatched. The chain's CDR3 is CASSYGQGVLQPQHF. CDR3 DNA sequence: TGTGCCAGCAGTTATGGACAGGGGGTTTTACAGCCCCAGCATTTT.

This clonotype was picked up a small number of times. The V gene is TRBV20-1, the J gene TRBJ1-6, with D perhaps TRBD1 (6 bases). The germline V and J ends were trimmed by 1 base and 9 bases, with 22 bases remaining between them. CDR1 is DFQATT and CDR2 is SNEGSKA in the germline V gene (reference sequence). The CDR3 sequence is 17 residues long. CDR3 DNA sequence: TGCAGTGCTAGAGGGGGGGGCTACCGGGACCCAGGTTCACCCCTCCACTTT. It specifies CSARGGGYRDPGSPLHF.

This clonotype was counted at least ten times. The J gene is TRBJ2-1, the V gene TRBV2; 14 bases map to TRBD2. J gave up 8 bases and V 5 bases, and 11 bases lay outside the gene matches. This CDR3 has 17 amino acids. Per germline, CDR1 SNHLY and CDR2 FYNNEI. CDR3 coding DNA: TGTGCCAGCAGTTTCCCGACTAGCGGGAGGGTGTGGGATGAGCAGTTCTTC. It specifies CASSFPTSGRVWDEQFF.

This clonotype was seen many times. The CDR3 region has the DNA TGTGCCAGCAGCTCCCAAGCGGGAGGCCAGGAGACCCAGTACTTC. This gives the protein CASSSQAGGQETQYF. This chain links TRBV9 with TRBJ2-5; 9 bases line up with TRBD2. Germline V gene sequence: CDR1 SGDLS, CDR2 YYNGEE. V lost 4 bases to trimming and J lost 5 bases; unmatched junction nucleotides: 9. This CDR3 has 15 residues.

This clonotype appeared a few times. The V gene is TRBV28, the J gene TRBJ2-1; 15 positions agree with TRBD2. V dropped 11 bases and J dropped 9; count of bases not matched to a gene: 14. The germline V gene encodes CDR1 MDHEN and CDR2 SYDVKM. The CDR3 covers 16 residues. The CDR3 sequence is CAAGESGLAGGIEQFF. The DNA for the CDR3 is TGTGCCGCAGGCGAATCGGGACTAGCGGGAGGCATTGAGCAGTTCTTC.

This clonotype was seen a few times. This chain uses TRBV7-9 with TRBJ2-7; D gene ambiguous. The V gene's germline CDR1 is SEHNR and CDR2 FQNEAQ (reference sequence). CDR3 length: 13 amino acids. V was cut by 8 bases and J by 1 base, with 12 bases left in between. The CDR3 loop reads CASASSGSYEQYF. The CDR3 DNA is TGTGCCAGCGCCTCCTCGGGTTCCTACGAGCAGTACTTC.

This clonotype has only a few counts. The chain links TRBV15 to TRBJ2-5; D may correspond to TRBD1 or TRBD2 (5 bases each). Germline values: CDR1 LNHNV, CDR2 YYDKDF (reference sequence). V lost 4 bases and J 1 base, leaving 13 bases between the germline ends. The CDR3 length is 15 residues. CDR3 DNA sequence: TGTGCCACCAGCACCCGGGTGGGGGTCCAAGAGACCCAGTACTTC. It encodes CATSTRVGVQETQYF.

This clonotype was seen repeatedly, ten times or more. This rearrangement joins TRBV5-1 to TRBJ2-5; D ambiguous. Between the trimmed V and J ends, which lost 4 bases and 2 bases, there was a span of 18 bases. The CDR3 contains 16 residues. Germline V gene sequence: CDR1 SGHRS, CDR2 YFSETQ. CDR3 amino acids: CASSPPRAPGQETQYF. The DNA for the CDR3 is TGCGCCAGCAGCCCACCCAGAGCCCCCGGTCAAGAGACCCAGTACTTC.

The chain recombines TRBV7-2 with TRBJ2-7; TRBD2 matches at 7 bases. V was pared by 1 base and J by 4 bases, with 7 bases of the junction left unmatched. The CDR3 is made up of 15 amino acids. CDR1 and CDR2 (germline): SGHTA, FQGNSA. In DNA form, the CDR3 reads TGTGCCAGCAGCTTAGGGGGGAGGGCCATTTACGAGCAGTACTTC. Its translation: CASSLGGRAIYEQYF. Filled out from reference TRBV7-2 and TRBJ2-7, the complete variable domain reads GAGVSQSPSNKVTEKGKDVELRCDPISGHTALYWYRQSLGQGLEFLIYFQGNSAPDKSGLPSDRFSAERTGGSVSTLTIQRTQQEDSAVYLCASSLGGRAIYEQYFGPGTRLTVT.

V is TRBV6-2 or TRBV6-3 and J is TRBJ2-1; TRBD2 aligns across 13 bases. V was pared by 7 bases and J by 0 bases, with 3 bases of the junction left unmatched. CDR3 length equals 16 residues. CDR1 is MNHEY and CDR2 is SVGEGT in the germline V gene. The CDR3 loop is CASTWTSGGSYNEQFF. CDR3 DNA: TGTGCCAGCACCTGGACTAGCGGGGGCTCCTACAATGAGCAGTTCTTC.

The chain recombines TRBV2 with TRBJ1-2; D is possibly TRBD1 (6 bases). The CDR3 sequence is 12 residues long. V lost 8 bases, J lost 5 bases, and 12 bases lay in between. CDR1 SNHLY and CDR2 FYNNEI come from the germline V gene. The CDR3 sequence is CASGGRGYGYTF. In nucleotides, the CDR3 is TGTGCCAGCGGGGGCAGGGGATATGGCTACACCTTC.

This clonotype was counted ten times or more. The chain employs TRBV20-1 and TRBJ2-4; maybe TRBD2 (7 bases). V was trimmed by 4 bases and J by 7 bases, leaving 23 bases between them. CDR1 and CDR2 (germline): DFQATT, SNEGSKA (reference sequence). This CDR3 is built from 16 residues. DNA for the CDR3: TGCAGTGCTAATTGGGGTGGGGGGGCTGCATCGAACATTCAGTACTTC. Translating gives CSANWGGGAASNIQYF.